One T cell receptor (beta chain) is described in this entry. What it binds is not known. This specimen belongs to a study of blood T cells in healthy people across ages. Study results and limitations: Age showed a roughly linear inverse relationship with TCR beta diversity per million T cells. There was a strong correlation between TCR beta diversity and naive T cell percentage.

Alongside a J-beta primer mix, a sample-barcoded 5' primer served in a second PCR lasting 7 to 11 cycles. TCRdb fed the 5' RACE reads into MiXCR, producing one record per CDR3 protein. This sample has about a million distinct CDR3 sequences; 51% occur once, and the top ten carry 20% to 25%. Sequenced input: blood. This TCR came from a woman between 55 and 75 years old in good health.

CDR3 nucleotides: TGTGCCAGCAGTTTAGCGGACAGGGCGTTCAATGAGCAGTACTTC. Its protein product is CASSLADRAFNEQYF. The V and J genes are TRBV12-3 or TRBV12-4 and TRBJ2-5; 8 bases are a match to TRBD1. This CDR3 has 15 amino acids. J gave up 11 bases and V 0 bases, and 11 bases lay outside the gene matches.